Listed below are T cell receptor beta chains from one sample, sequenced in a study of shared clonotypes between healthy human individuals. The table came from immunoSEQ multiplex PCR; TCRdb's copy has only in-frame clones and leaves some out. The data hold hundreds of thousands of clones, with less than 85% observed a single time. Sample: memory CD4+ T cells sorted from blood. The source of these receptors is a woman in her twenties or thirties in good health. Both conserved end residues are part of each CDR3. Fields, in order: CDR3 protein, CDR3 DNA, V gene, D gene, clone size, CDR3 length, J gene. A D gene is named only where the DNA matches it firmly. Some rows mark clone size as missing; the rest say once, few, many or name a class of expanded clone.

cdr3_aa: CSVDRESDTQYF; cdr3_nt: TGCAGCGTGGACAGGGAGTCAGATACGCAGTATTTT; v_call: TRBV29-1; d_call: TRBD1; clone_size: -; cdr3_length: 12; j_call: TRBJ2-3
cdr3_aa: CASRRGPAYNEQFF; cdr3_nt: TGTGCCAGCAGAAGGGGCCCAGCCTACAATGAGCAGTTCTTC; v_call: TRBV2; d_call: -; clone_size: -; cdr3_length: 14; j_call: TRBJ2-1
cdr3_aa: CASSYKGERTYGYTF; cdr3_nt: TGTGCCAGCAGTTACAAGGGAGAACGGACCTATGGCTACACCTTC; v_call: TRBV6-5; d_call: -; clone_size: -; cdr3_length: 15; j_call: TRBJ1-2
cdr3_aa: CASSKREDGAGELFF; cdr3_nt: TGTGCCAGTAGTAAGCGGGAGGATGGGGCCGGGGAGCTGTTTTTT; v_call: TRBV19; d_call: TRBD2; clone_size: -; cdr3_length: 15; j_call: TRBJ2-2
cdr3_aa: CASSDPTGGSGEAFF; cdr3_nt: TGTGCCAGCAGTGACCCAACAGGGGGCAGTGGTGAAGCTTTCTTT; v_call: TRBV25-1; d_call: TRBD1; clone_size: -; cdr3_length: 15; j_call: TRBJ1-1
cdr3_aa: CASSYRGGQGADEQYF; cdr3_nt: TGTGCCAGCAGTTACCGCGGGGGACAGGGGGCTGACGAGCAGTACTTC; v_call: TRBV6-5; d_call: TRBD1; clone_size: -; cdr3_length: 16; j_call: TRBJ2-7
cdr3_aa: CASKSEYEQYF; cdr3_nt: TGCGCCAGCAAAAGTGAGTACGAGCAGTACTTC; v_call: TRBV5-1; d_call: -; clone_size: -; cdr3_length: 11; j_call: TRBJ2-7
cdr3_aa: CASRNRGETQYF; cdr3_nt: TGTGCCAGCAGAAACAGGGGAGAGACCCAGTACTTC; v_call: TRBV7-2; d_call: TRBD1; clone_size: -; cdr3_length: 12; j_call: TRBJ2-5
cdr3_aa: CASTPNMGGELFF; cdr3_nt: TGCGCCAGCACGCCGAATATGGGCGGGGAGCTGTTTTTT; v_call: TRBV5-1; d_call: -; clone_size: -; cdr3_length: 13; j_call: TRBJ2-2
cdr3_aa: CASSSDGWGTQYF; cdr3_nt: TGTGCCAGTAGTAGCGACGGTTGGGGTACGCAGTATTTT; v_call: TRBV19; d_call: -; clone_size: -; cdr3_length: 13; j_call: TRBJ2-3
cdr3_aa: CASSPEAGKAAEAFF; cdr3_nt: TGTGCCAGCAGCCCGGAGGCAGGGAAGGCCGCTGAAGCTTTCTTT; v_call: TRBV5-6; d_call: -; clone_size: -; cdr3_length: 15; j_call: TRBJ1-1
cdr3_aa: CASSLDTAPQETQYF; cdr3_nt: TGCGCCAGCAGCTTGGATACGGCCCCACAAGAGACCCAGTACTTC; v_call: TRBV5-1; d_call: -; clone_size: once; cdr3_length: 15; j_call: TRBJ2-5
cdr3_aa: CASQIGQGRLNEQFF; cdr3_nt: TGCGCCAGCCAGATAGGACAGGGCAGGTTGAATGAGCAGTTCTTC; v_call: TRBV5-1; d_call: TRBD1; clone_size: -; cdr3_length: 15; j_call: TRBJ2-1
cdr3_aa: CATSRDRVDTQYF; cdr3_nt: TGTGCCACCAGCAGAGATAGGGTAGATACGCAGTATTTT; v_call: TRBV15; d_call: -; clone_size: few; cdr3_length: 13; j_call: TRBJ2-3
cdr3_aa: CASGRTSLGSNEQFF; cdr3_nt: TGTGCCAGCGGCCGAACTAGCCTCGGATCCAATGAGCAGTTCTTC; v_call: TRBV6-5; d_call: -; clone_size: -; cdr3_length: 15; j_call: TRBJ2-1
cdr3_aa: CASNGRDTGELFF; cdr3_nt: TGTGCCAGCAACGGGAGGGACACCGGGGAGCTGTTTTTT; v_call: TRBV6-1; d_call: TRBD2; clone_size: few; cdr3_length: 13; j_call: TRBJ2-2
cdr3_aa: CASSIGEVSAEAFF; cdr3_nt: TGTGCCAGTAGTATCGGTGAGGTTTCGGCTGAAGCTTTCTTT; v_call: TRBV19; d_call: -; clone_size: -; cdr3_length: 14; j_call: TRBJ1-1
cdr3_aa: CASSSPGRGTDTQYF; cdr3_nt: TGTGCCAGCAGCTCACCTGGGCGGGGGACAGATACGCAGTATTTT; v_call: TRBV28; d_call: TRBD2; clone_size: once; cdr3_length: 15; j_call: TRBJ2-3
cdr3_aa: CASSLYRGLRAGELFF; cdr3_nt: TGTGCCAGCAGCTTATACAGGGGGCTACGGGCCGGGGAGCTGTTTTTT; v_call: TRBV7-8; d_call: TRBD1; clone_size: once; cdr3_length: 16; j_call: TRBJ2-2
cdr3_aa: CASSPGGVTPRETQYF; cdr3_nt: TGTGCCAGCAGCCCGGGAGGGGTGACTCCGAGGGAGACCCAGTACTTC; v_call: TRBV7-3; d_call: TRBD2; clone_size: -; cdr3_length: 16; j_call: TRBJ2-5
cdr3_aa: CASSLIAYNEQFF; cdr3_nt: TGCGCCAGCAGCTTGATTGCCTACAATGAGCAGTTCTTC; v_call: TRBV5-1; d_call: -; clone_size: -; cdr3_length: 13; j_call: TRBJ2-1
cdr3_aa: CASSPPGDEKLFF; cdr3_nt: TGTGCCAGCTCACCACCGGGGGATGAAAAACTGTTTTTT; v_call: TRBV18; d_call: -; clone_size: few; cdr3_length: 13; j_call: TRBJ1-4
cdr3_aa: CASSLLTENTEAFF; cdr3_nt: TGTGCCAGCAGCCTCTTAACAGAGAACACTGAAGCTTTCTTT; v_call: TRBV27; d_call: -; clone_size: few; cdr3_length: 14; j_call: TRBJ1-1
cdr3_aa: CASSPPYRNYMNTEAFF; cdr3_nt: TGTGCCAGCAGCCCACCCTACAGGAATTACATGAACACTGAAGCTTTCTTT; v_call: TRBV28; d_call: -; clone_size: few; cdr3_length: 17; j_call: TRBJ1-1
cdr3_aa: CASSYSSQGRHEQYF; cdr3_nt: TGTGCCAGCAGTTACTCGAGTCAGGGACGGCACGAGCAGTACTTC; v_call: TRBV6-5; d_call: -; clone_size: -; cdr3_length: 15; j_call: TRBJ2-7
cdr3_aa: CASSFASGRGDEQFF; cdr3_nt: TGCGCCAGCAGCTTTGCTAGCGGGAGGGGCGATGAGCAGTTCTTC; v_call: TRBV5-1; d_call: TRBD2; clone_size: -; cdr3_length: 15; j_call: TRBJ2-1
cdr3_aa: CASSFRVVGQPQHF; cdr3_nt: TGTGCCAGCAGTTTTAGGGTTGTAGGGCAGCCCCAGCATTTT; v_call: TRBV28; d_call: -; clone_size: -; cdr3_length: 14; j_call: TRBJ1-5
cdr3_aa: CASTPTGRAEAFF; cdr3_nt: TGTGCCAGCACGCCGACAGGACGGGCTGAAGCTTTCTTT; v_call: TRBV28; d_call: -; clone_size: -; cdr3_length: 13; j_call: TRBJ1-1
cdr3_aa: CASSFRKGERSEQYF; cdr3_nt: TGTGCCAGCAGCTTTCGAAAGGGGGAGCGGAGTGAGCAGTACTTC; v_call: TRBV7-8; d_call: -; clone_size: -; cdr3_length: 15; j_call: TRBJ2-7
cdr3_aa: CASSQGKVAEPRGMETQYF; cdr3_nt: TGCGCCAGCAGCCAAGGGAAGGTAGCGGAGCCGCGGGGTATGGAGACCCAGTACTTC; v_call: TRBV4-1; d_call: -; clone_size: -; cdr3_length: 19; j_call: TRBJ2-5
cdr3_aa: CASSPLVNEQFF; cdr3_nt: TGTGCCAGCAGCCCTCTAGTGAATGAGCAGTTCTTC; v_call: TRBV11-2; d_call: -; clone_size: -; cdr3_length: 12; j_call: TRBJ2-1
cdr3_aa: CASRVKRGGGGEAFF; cdr3_nt: TGTGCCAGTAGGGTCAAACGAGGAGGGGGAGGTGAAGCTTTCTTT; v_call: TRBV19; d_call: -; clone_size: -; cdr3_length: 15; j_call: TRBJ1-1
cdr3_aa: CASSPRDGSYEQYF; cdr3_nt: TGTGCCAGCAGCCCACGGGACGGATCCTACGAGCAGTACTTC; v_call: TRBV6-5; d_call: -; clone_size: -; cdr3_length: 14; j_call: TRBJ2-7
cdr3_aa: CAWSPLREGYTF; cdr3_nt: TGTGCCTGGAGTCCCCTGAGGGAGGGCTACACCTTC; v_call: TRBV30; d_call: -; clone_size: -; cdr3_length: 12; j_call: TRBJ1-2
cdr3_aa: CASSLAAPPDNEQFF; cdr3_nt: TGTGCCAGCAGCTTGGCGGCCCCGCCAGACAATGAGCAGTTCTTC; v_call: TRBV5-8; d_call: -; clone_size: -; cdr3_length: 15; j_call: TRBJ2-1
cdr3_aa: CASSGNDEYTEAFF; cdr3_nt: TGTGCCAGCAGTGGGAACGATGAGTACACTGAAGCTTTCTTT; v_call: TRBV27; d_call: -; clone_size: -; cdr3_length: 14; j_call: TRBJ1-1
cdr3_aa: CASSPGLVYEQYF; cdr3_nt: TGTGCCAGCAGCCCGGGACTAGTTTACGAGCAGTACTTC; v_call: TRBV7-9; d_call: TRBD2; clone_size: -; cdr3_length: 13; j_call: TRBJ2-7
cdr3_aa: CSVELTSGANVLTF; cdr3_nt: TGCAGCGTCGAGCTGACGTCTGGGGCCAACGTCCTGACTTTC; v_call: TRBV29-1; d_call: -; clone_size: few; cdr3_length: 14; j_call: TRBJ2-6
cdr3_aa: CASSEGLRSDTQYF; cdr3_nt: TGTGCCAGCAGCGAGGGCCTCCGTTCGGATACGCAGTATTTT; v_call: TRBV9; d_call: -; clone_size: -; cdr3_length: 14; j_call: TRBJ2-3
cdr3_aa: CASRGGRDNEQFF; cdr3_nt: TGTGCCAGCAGAGGAGGCAGAGACAATGAGCAGTTCTTC; v_call: TRBV6-5; d_call: -; clone_size: -; cdr3_length: 13; j_call: TRBJ2-1
cdr3_aa: CASSSPDFPAMAFF; cdr3_nt: TGCGCCAGCAGCTCGCCGGACTTCCCGGCGATGGCTTTCTTT; v_call: TRBV5-1; d_call: -; clone_size: -; cdr3_length: 14; j_call: TRBJ1-1
cdr3_aa: CASSKGGQHSTDTQYF; cdr3_nt: TGTGCCAGCAGCAAAGGTGGACAGCATAGCACAGATACGCAGTATTTT; v_call: TRBV21-1; d_call: -; clone_size: -; cdr3_length: 16; j_call: TRBJ2-3
cdr3_aa: CAKLWGWVNTEAFF; cdr3_nt: TGTGCCAAACTTTGGGGTTGGGTGAACACTGAAGCTTTCTTT; v_call: TRBV7-6; d_call: -; clone_size: -; cdr3_length: 14; j_call: TRBJ1-1
cdr3_aa: CASSSTVNTEAFF; cdr3_nt: TGTGCCAGCAGTTCCACAGTGAACACTGAAGCTTTCTTT; v_call: TRBV6-6; d_call: -; clone_size: -; cdr3_length: 13; j_call: TRBJ1-1
cdr3_aa: CASRPGQANTGELFF; cdr3_nt: TGTGCCAGCAGGCCCGGACAGGCGAACACCGGGGAGCTGTTTTTT; v_call: TRBV6-1; d_call: TRBD1; clone_size: -; cdr3_length: 15; j_call: TRBJ2-2
cdr3_aa: CASSQDPGRNGYTF; cdr3_nt: TGCGCCAGCAGCCAAGACCCGGGGAGGAATGGCTACACCTTC; v_call: TRBV4-1; d_call: -; clone_size: many; cdr3_length: 14; j_call: TRBJ1-2
cdr3_aa: CASSLTSGRTDTQYF; cdr3_nt: TGTGCCAGCAGCCTAACTAGCGGTCGCACAGATACGCAGTATTTT; v_call: TRBV9; d_call: TRBD2; clone_size: -; cdr3_length: 15; j_call: TRBJ2-3
cdr3_aa: CASSTQGALNTEAFF; cdr3_nt: TGTGCCAGCAGTACCCAAGGGGCCCTGAACACTGAAGCTTTCTTT; v_call: TRBV27; d_call: -; clone_size: -; cdr3_length: 15; j_call: TRBJ1-1
cdr3_aa: CASSGAGEGEQYF; cdr3_nt: TGTGCCAGCAGTGGAGCGGGAGAAGGCGAGCAGTACTTC; v_call: TRBV7-2; d_call: TRBD2; clone_size: -; cdr3_length: 13; j_call: TRBJ2-7
cdr3_aa: CASSTLGPPYGYTF; cdr3_nt: TGTGCCAGCAGCACCCTGGGGCCCCCCTATGGCTACACCTTC; v_call: TRBV5-4; d_call: -; clone_size: -; cdr3_length: 14; j_call: TRBJ1-2
cdr3_aa: CASSPTGQGADEQYF; cdr3_nt: TGTGCCAGCTCACCTACCGGACAGGGGGCCGACGAGCAGTACTTC; v_call: TRBV18; d_call: TRBD1; clone_size: few; cdr3_length: 15; j_call: TRBJ2-7